Each of the 3 T cell receptor beta chains below was sequenced from the same sample in a study of cytomegalovirus exposure and HLA in healthy donors. PCR amplification relied on 60 Vbeta primers (plus 13 Jbeta primers). The method was immunoSEQ multiplex PCR; TCRdb's version includes in-frame clones alone and lacks a portion of them. Counted here are some 130,000 clones, about 70% occurring once; the ten biggest clones make up roughly 1.9%. Sequencing used PBMCs. The origin of the receptors is a woman aged 55 to 70 in good health and CMV-seropositive.

The CDR3, as DNA: TGCGCCAGCAGCACGGGACAGGGTAGGGCTGAAGCTTTCTTT. Protein sequence: CASSTGQGRAEAFF. The rearrangement joins TRBV5-1 to TRBJ1-1; 9 bases map to TRBD1. Germline CDR1 SGHRS, CDR2 YFSETQ. V was clipped by 4 bases and J by 6 bases; unmatched bases: 7. The length of the CDR3 is 14 residues.

CDR3 sequence (DNA): TGTGCCAGCAGTTTCCTGGGGAGAAACACTGAAGCTTTCTTT. Translated, it gives CASSFLGRNTEAFF. The chain couples TRBV6-1 to TRBJ1-1; D gene uncertain. The CDR3 consists of 14 residues. Germline CDR1 is MNHNS and CDR2 is SASEGT. V was shortened by 5 bases and J by 2 bases, with 12 bases between the two germline ends.

The gene calls are TRBV28 and TRBJ2-7; TRBD1 agrees at 9 bases. The V gene's germline CDR1 is MDHEN and CDR2 SYDVKM. Trimming at V came to 10 bases and at J to 0 bases, leaving 10 bases not matched to a gene. The CDR3 loop spans 15 amino acids. The CDR3 region has the DNA TGTGCCACCCGCCGGGACAGGGATAACTCCTACGAGCAGTACTTC. Protein sequence: CATRRDRDNSYEQYF.